The present T cell receptor (beta chain) was sequenced within a study of memory CD4+ T cells and cytomegalovirus serostatus. Sequencing used immunoSEQ multiplex PCR; TCRdb keeps in-frame clones, though not all of them. The repertoire holds approximately 46,000 clones, roughly 80% seen once, with 1.2% in the top ten. Single viable CD3+CD4+CD8-CD45RO+ cells were sorted as the memory CD4+ T cells. Germline V gene data show CDR1 as SGHNT and CDR2 as YENEEA. The CDR3 has 16 amino acids. V was clipped by 1 base and J by 7 bases; unmatched bases: 8. The sequence derives from an adult in good health and CMV-seropositive. The genes are TRBV11-3 and TRBJ2-1; 9 bases fit TRBD1. Sequences were obtained from memory CD4+ T cells from blood. The CDR3 region is CASSLGGTGYLNEQFF. The CDR3 DNA reads TGTGCCAGCAGCTTAGGAGGGACAGGGTACTTAAATGAGCAGTTCTTC.